One T cell receptor beta chain is described in this entry. No antigen is known for it. Repertoires were generated with immunoSEQ multiplex PCR, while TCRdb's copy carries only in-frame clones and drops some. The sample consists of about 5,500 clones, 95% to 98% of them appearing once. The V gene's germline CDR1 is MDHEN and CDR2 SYDVKM. Trimming took 8 bases from V and 6 from J; bases not matched to a gene: 12. This CDR3 has 15 amino acids. The data were obtained in a study of T cells after posttransplantation cyclophosphamide. Study results and limitations: After PTCy, TRB diversity resembled that of CNI/methotrexate controls.

The chain links TRBV28 to TRBJ2-2; 7 nucleotides agree with TRBD2. The material sequenced was memory CD4+ T cells sorted from PBMCs. This TCR came from a man aged 40-55 years in good health, CMV-negative, and a related stem cell transplant donor. CDR3 amino acids: CASGMAAGGAGELFF. The DNA for the CDR3 is TGTGCCAGCGGTATGGCGGCTGGGGGGGCCGGGGAGCTGTTTTTT.